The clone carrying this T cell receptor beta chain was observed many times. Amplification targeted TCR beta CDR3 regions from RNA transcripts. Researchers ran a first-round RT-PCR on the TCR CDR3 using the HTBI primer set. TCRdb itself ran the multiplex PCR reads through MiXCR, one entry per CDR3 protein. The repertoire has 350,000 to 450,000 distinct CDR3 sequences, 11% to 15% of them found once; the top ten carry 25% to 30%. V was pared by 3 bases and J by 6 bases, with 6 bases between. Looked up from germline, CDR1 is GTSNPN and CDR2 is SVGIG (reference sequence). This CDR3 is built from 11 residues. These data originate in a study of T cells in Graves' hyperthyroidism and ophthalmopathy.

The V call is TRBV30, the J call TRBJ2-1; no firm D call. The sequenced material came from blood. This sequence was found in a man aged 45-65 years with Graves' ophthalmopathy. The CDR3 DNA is TGTGCCTGGAGATTTGGCAATGAGCAGTTCTTC. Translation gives CAWRFGNEQFF. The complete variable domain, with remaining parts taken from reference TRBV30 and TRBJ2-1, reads SQTIHQWPATLVQPVGSPLSLECTVEGTSNPNLYWYRQAAGRGLQLLFYSVGIGQISSEVPQNLSASRPQDRQFILSSKKLLLSDSGFYLCAWRFGNEQFFGPGTRLTVL.